The source of this T cell receptor (beta chain) is a study of T-cell reconstitution after alpha-beta-depleted transplantation in children (TCRdb year 2016). As for the study more broadly: T-cell immune reconstitution after TCRalphabeta/CD19-depleted allogeneic hematopoietic cell transplantation in children was quantitatively tracked in the study by means of TCR repertoire profiling.

This clonotype was recorded at least ten times. There is no known antigen for this receptor. No clone much larger than this one lies a single base away; base qualities are absent. The CDR3, cysteine through phenylalanine, is 13 amino acids long. Just CDR3 DNA is preserved here, 39 bases in frame from base 1. CDR1 DFQATT and CDR2 SNEGSKA were looked up in the germline V gene (reference sequence). Between the V and J ends, shortened by 2 bases and 4 bases respectively, the junction contains 11 bases. Study-wide findings and limitations: The apparently early recovery of alphabetaT-cell counts about two months after transplant reportedly depended on only several hundred rapidly expanded clones that came from non-depleted graft cells. The high TCRbeta diversity at day 60 in some patients was ascribed to recipient T cells and intrathymic progenitors that had survived conditioning. The frequencies of hyperexpanded clones fell over the following months, and after one year, T-cell counts and TCRbeta diversity were mostly attributed to newly produced T cells.

Library generation was performed with PCR. The sequencer listed for this sample is Illumina HiSeq 2500. TCR libraries were prepared with molecular barcoding, using unique molecular identifiers to normalize TCRbeta repertoire quantification. TCRdb reran the public reads through fastp at Q25 and MiXCR, keeping productive beta chains. Rows are combined by CDR3 protein, so each entry shows the most common genes and DNA. The sample table shows 780,000 or so distinct CDR3 sequences, and less than 20% are seen once. The ten largest clonotypes hold around 4.5% of the sample. Sample treatment or condition, as interpreted from the label and publication: allogeneic hematopoietic cell transplantation with graft depleted of TCRalphabeta T cells and CD19 B cells. Transplant recipients were children who received TCRalphabeta/CD19-depleted allogeneic hematopoietic cell grafts.

The origin of this receptor is a male patient aged 10 to 17 who had a stem cell transplant for acute lymphoblastic leukemia, so the T cells may come from the graft donor. This chain joins TRBV20-1 to TRBJ2-5, and TRBD1 may be the D gene, going by 5 matching bases. The sequencing used PBMCs, mostly from graft donor cells, collected 360 days after TCRalphabeta/CD19-depleted stem cell transplant. Read as DNA, the sequence is TGCAGTGCTAGAAGGGGATCGGGAGAGACCCAGTACTTC. This encodes CSARRGSGETQYF.